This T cell receptor (beta chain) was identified during a study of OX40 agonist ivuxolimab in advanced cancers. Study at large: In this cohort, patients received ivuxolimab, an agonistic anti-OX40 (CD134) antibody. Three patients, one with hepatocellular carcinoma and two with cutaneous melanoma, achieved partial responses.

In regard to this clone: Its antigen is not known.

Findings and limits, study-wide: Expanded peripheral T cells had an undetermined antigen specificity. The CD4+ and CD8+ T cells in the blood had expanded clonally by week 6 at 0.1 to 3.0 mg/kg.

Germline assignment: CDR1 SGHTA and CDR2 FQGNSA. V lost 2 bases to trimming and J lost 1 base, with 8 bases between them. The CDR3 has 14 amino acids. Measured with immunoSEQ multiplex PCR; TCRdb has only the in-frame clones, and not every one. The table includes 55,000 to 85,000 clones, around 80% detected once. V is TRBV7-2 and J is TRBJ1-1; D unresolved. The TCR was taken from an adult with an advanced solid tumor such as melanoma, head and neck, liver or kidney cancer. Sequenced material: CD4+ or CD8+ T cells sorted from blood, taken in a trial of the OX40 agonist ivuxolimab. The CDR3 loop reads CASSLLDANTEAFF. The CDR3 DNA reads as TGTGCCAGCAGCTTACTCGACGCGAACACTGAAGCTTTCTTT.